This T cell receptor (beta chain) was recorded in a study of blood T cell repertoires in COVID-19 (TCRdb year 2020). Context from the whole study: Samples from collaborators originated in the United States, Italy and Spain and spanned both the acute and convalescent phases of COVID-19. HLA class I and class II types, where available, came from metadata supplied by the sample provider rather than from assay-based typing. The repertoires were released in a freely available public database meant as a resource for research on the immune response to SARS-CoV-2. The samples were drawn from the first 160 participants of the ongoing ImmuneRACE study and from over a thousand subjects provided by 6 global collaborators. The sample metadata nearly always contained a de-identified subject ID, COVID-19 status, age in years and sex. The prospective study material was composed of cDNA or gDNA derived from T cells, B-cell-depleted T cells, or PBMCs. Subjects who had been exposed to COVID-19, were actively infected with it, or had recovered from it provided the deeply sampled blood TCRbeta repertoires that made up the dataset. The research as a whole found: Clinical and demographic metadata were provided uncurated, with the amount varying by source and participant.

TCRbeta CDR3 regions were amplified from genomic DNA using the immunoSEQ Assay, a bias-controlled multiplex PCR. Turning to the authors' computational methods: The number of nucleated cells in each sample was estimated from the amplification of reference gene primers within the assay. To quantify the absolute abundance of each unique TCRbeta CDR3 rearrangement, sequence reads were collapsed and filtered. For each sample, productive Simpson clonality was calculated as the square root of Simpson's diversity index across productive rearrangements. TCRdb re-hosts the immuneACCESS table, in-frame sequences only. Its copies lack some clones; in the studies checked, an unresolved V gene accounts for under half of them, and the cause for the rest is not known. D and trimming come from the DNA, and the V and J calls and clone size come from that table. This sample holds 170,000 or so clones; 84% were observed only once. Roughly 13% of the sample goes to the ten largest clones.

On this clone itself: Its antigen target is currently unknown. No base-level quality is on record; no much larger clone is a single base apart.

Spanning cysteine to phenylalanine, the CDR3 consists of 16 amino acids. Only the CDR3 part of the read is kept: 48 bases, read in frame from the first base. The germline V gene encodes CDR1 LGHNA and CDR2 YSLEER. Trimming accounts for 3 bases at V and 1 base at J, while the number of junction bases matched to no gene is 4. Collaborating institutions collected whole blood in K2EDTA tubes following their own protocols. For TCRbeta analysis, collaborators shipped samples as frozen whole blood, isolated PBMCs, or DNA extracted from either of those sample types. The sample comprised peripheral blood. The TCR comes from a man younger than 35 with active or convalescent COVID-19. The chain joins TRBV4-3 to TRBJ2-3; 10 central nucleotides agree with TRBD2. The encoded CDR3 is CASSQATSGGTDTQYF. In nucleotide form, the sequence is TGCGCCAGCAGCCAGGCAACTAGCGGGGGCACAGATACGCAGTATTTT.